The 21 T cell receptor beta chains below come from one sample, sequenced in a study of cytomegalovirus exposure and HLA in healthy donors. It was with 60 Vbeta and 13 Jbeta primers that the PCR ran. This table comes from immunoSEQ multiplex PCR, and its TCRdb copy is limited to in-frame clones, with some not included. Of some 97,000 clones in the sample, 79% were seen once. Sequencing was performed on PBMCs. These receptors all stem from a female donor in good health and CMV-seropositive.

The J gene is TRBJ1-2, the V gene TRBV4-3; TRBD1 is a possible D gene (5 bases). Germline assignment: CDR1 LGHNA and CDR2 YSLEER. V gave up 0 bases and J gave up 2 bases, with 19 bases separating them. The CDR3 runs 18 residues. CDR3 coding DNA: TGCGCCAGCAGCCAAGAATTGGGGGGTCGGCGCGAGAACTATGGCTACACCTTC. Residues: CASSQELGGRRENYGYTF.

The V and J genes are TRBV19 and TRBJ1-5, with 9 bases aligning to TRBD1. CDR1 LNHDA and CDR2 SQIVND come from the germline V gene (reference sequence). The CDR3 consists of 16 residues. Losses at the gene ends were 3 bases for V and 4 bases for J; bases not matched to a gene: 7. The CDR3 protein is CASSIGTGHGNQPQHF. In nucleotides, the CDR3 is TGTGCCAGTAGTATTGGGACAGGGCATGGGAATCAGCCCCAGCATTTT.

The CDR3 sequence is CASSLALSYEQYF. CDR3 DNA: TGTGCCAGCAGCTTAGCGCTGAGCTACGAGCAGTACTTC. The chain couples TRBV7-2 to TRBJ2-7; D gene uncertain. Germline assignment: CDR1 SGHTA and CDR2 FQGNSA. There are 13 residues in the CDR3. V was trimmed by 0 bases and J by 3 bases, leaving 6 bases between them.

This chain joins TRBV27 and TRBJ2-1, with 8 bases lining up with TRBD2. Trimming cost V 6 bases and J 7 bases; bases outside gene matches: 8. The germline gives CDR1 MNHEY, CDR2 SMNVEV (reference sequence). This CDR3 contains 14 residues. The CDR3 DNA sequence: TGTGCCAGCAGCATCGGGGGGGCTCGTAATGAGCAGTTCTTC. Amino acids: CASSIGGARNEQFF.

V and J are TRBV11-2 and TRBJ1-4; no clear D. Trimming took off 5 bases at V and 2 bases at J, with 21 bases between the two ends. The CDR3 totals 18 residues. Germline V gene lookup returns CDR1 SGHAT and CDR2 FQNNGV. CDR3 region: CASSPWFERVGTNEKLFF. Written as DNA, the CDR3 is TGTGCCAGCAGCCCTTGGTTCGAGAGGGTGGGGACTAATGAAAAACTGTTTTTT.

This rearrangement joins TRBV14 to TRBJ1-1; a possible D gene is TRBD1 (5 bases). CDR3 length equals 15 residues. Germline CDR1 is SGHDN and CDR2 is FVKESK. Trimming cost V 4 bases and J 1 base, with 13 bases left between them. The CDR3 loop reads CASSLGGGSNTEAFF. The CDR3 DNA reads as TGTGCCAGCAGCCTCGGGGGGGGGTCGAACACTGAAGCTTTCTTT.

The chain couples TRBV4-3 to TRBJ1-6; D is unclear. The CDR3 consists of 14 residues. Germline V gives CDR1 LGHNA, CDR2 YSLEER. Between the trimmed V and J ends, which lost 0 bases and 10 bases, there was a span of 10 bases. CDR3 DNA sequence: TGCGCCAGCAGCCAAGAGGGCAGAGGGTCACCCCTCCACTTT. Amino acids: CASSQEGRGSPLHF.

In this sample, this clone turned up a few times. J is TRBJ1-6 and V is TRBV19, with D unclear. CDR3 size: 15 residues. CDR1 is LNHDA and CDR2 is SQIVND in the germline V gene (reference sequence). The germline V and J ends were trimmed by 4 bases and 6 bases, with 13 bases remaining between them. CDR3 residues: CASSRGAEGNSPLHF. In DNA, the CDR3 is TGTGCCAGTAGTAGAGGCGCGGAGGGTAATTCACCCCTCCACTTT.

V usage is TRBV5-4 and J usage is TRBJ2-3; D is possibly TRBD2 (5 bases). The CDR3 is made up of 17 amino acids. V was pared by 1 base and J by 1 base, with 16 bases between. Germline lookup yields CDR1 SGHNT and CDR2 YYREEE (reference sequence). The CDR3 bases are TGTGCCAGCAGCTTGTATGGTAGCGAGATTCGCACAGATACGCAGTATTTT. Protein sequence: CASSLYGSEIRTDTQYF.

This clone has just one count. The rearrangement uses TRBV5-6 and TRBJ2-7; TRBD2 might be the D (5 bases). V was pared by 2 bases and J by 6 bases, with 12 bases between. The CDR3 is made up of 13 amino acids. The germline V gene encodes CDR1 SGHDT and CDR2 YYEEEE. The CDR3 region is CASSFAQLGEQYF. CDR3 in DNA: TGTGCCAGCAGCTTCGCCCAACTAGGCGAGCAGTACTTC.

CDR3 bases: TGTGCCAGCAGTGCCCTAGCGGGAGGTAGCACAGATACGCAGTATTTT. Translating gives CASSALAGGSTDTQYF. The genes are TRBV6-4 and TRBJ2-3, with 11 bases that match TRBD2. This CDR3 comprises 16 residues. Germline trimming cut 4 bases from V and 0 bases from J; bases unmatched to any gene: 3. CDR1 is MRHNA, CDR2 SNTAGT, per germline.

The genes are TRBV2 and TRBJ2-1, with TRBD2 identical over 12 bases. This CDR3 comprises 14 residues. Germline loops: CDR1 SNHLY, CDR2 FYNNEI. V lost 4 bases, J lost 8 bases, and 3 bases stayed unmatched. CDR3 sequence: CASSGPSGGDEQFF. The CDR3 DNA is TGTGCCAGCAGTGGCCCTAGCGGGGGGGATGAGCAGTTCTTC.

The chain couples TRBV29-1 to TRBJ2-2; 9 bases align to TRBD2. This CDR3 contains 14 residues. Unmatched junction bases numbered 6, after V lost 4 bases and J lost 6 bases. Germline values: CDR1 SQVTM, CDR2 ANQGSEA. The CDR3 protein is CSVAIAGGPGELFF. The CDR3 DNA reads TGCAGCGTTGCAATTGCGGGGGGGCCCGGGGAGCTGTTTTTT.

This chain joins TRBV27 and TRBJ1-2; TRBD1 matches at 8 bases. This CDR3 has 15 residues. V was pared by 4 bases and J by 4 bases, with 8 bases of the junction left unmatched. Germline V gives CDR1 MNHEY, CDR2 SMNVEV (reference sequence). DNA for the CDR3: TGTGCCAGCAGTTCCTACGGACAGGGCCTCTATGGCTACACCTTC. Protein sequence: CASSSYGQGLYGYTF.

V is TRBV5-4 and J is TRBJ2-5; D possibly corresponds to TRBD1 (6 bases). CDR3 length equals 14 residues. Trimming shortened V by 0 bases and J by 4 bases, and 10 bases separated the two germline ends. Germline V gene lookup returns CDR1 SGHNT and CDR2 YYREEE (reference sequence). In DNA, the CDR3 is TGTGCCAGCAGCTTGGCCGTAGGGGGAGAGACCCAGTACTTC. It specifies CASSLAVGGETQYF.

About this clone itself: One end of the junction does not line up with germline, which may come from a read error. The chain uses TRBV7-2 and TRBJ2-6, with a tentative D call TRBD2 (6 bases). Germline loops: CDR1 SGHTA, CDR2 FQGNSA. This CDR3 is built from 18 residues. The CDR3 DNA sequence: TGTGCCAGCAGCTTAGCCCCGACTAGGTTAGGAGGGGCCAACGGCCTGACTTTC. It is translated as CASSLAPTRLGGANGLTF.

The chain employs TRBV6-1 and TRBJ2-7, with TRBD1 identical over 11 bases. This CDR3 is 15 amino acids long. Unmatched junction bases numbered 6, after V lost 5 bases and J lost 3 bases. Germline CDR1 is MNHNS and CDR2 is SASEGT. CDR3 protein: CASSRYGTGGYEQYF. CDR3 nucleotides: TGTGCCAGCAGTAGATACGGGACAGGGGGCTACGAGCAGTACTTC.

Only a few counts were recorded for this clone. V and J are TRBV7-2 and TRBJ2-5, with TRBD2 matching over 8 bases. Germline CDR1 reads SGHTA; CDR2 reads FQGNSA. J lost 5 bases, V lost 1 base, and 6 bases had no gene match. The CDR3 loop spans 15 amino acids. CDR3 in amino acids: CASSLGAGVIETQYF. The CDR3 DNA sequence: TGTGCCAGCAGCTTAGGAGCGGGAGTGATTGAGACCCAGTACTTC.

Worth noting for this clone: Its ends do not fully match the called genes, so a read error is possible. The CDR3 reads CASSDWTGLQGANGLTF. CDR3 nucleotide sequence: TGTGCCAGCAGTGATTGGACAGGACTCCAGGGGGCCAACGGCCTGACTTTC. J is TRBJ2-6 and V is TRBV2, with 8 bases identical to TRBD1. This CDR3 has 17 amino acids. Germline V lookup: CDR1 SNHLY, CDR2 FYNNEI.

The chain combines TRBV12-5 with TRBJ1-1; D is unclear. V was clipped by 6 bases and J by 0 bases, with 11 bases between them. Germline V gene data show CDR1 as LGHNT and CDR2 as FRNRAP. The CDR3 covers 14 residues. CDR3 DNA: TGTGCTAGTGGCCGGGGTAGGGTGAACACTGAAGCTTTCTTT. Protein sequence: CASGRGRVNTEAFF.

The table lists this clone with a count of one. The rearrangement links TRBV29-1 to TRBJ2-1; tentative D call: TRBD2 (6 bases). The V end was cut by 6 bases, the J end by 3 bases, with 9 bases between. The CDR3 loop spans 12 amino acids. CDR1 and CDR2 from the germline V gene are SQVTM and ANQGSEA. CDR3 DNA sequence: TGCAGCGTACCGGGACTCTACAATGAGCAGTTCTTC. Protein: CSVPGLYNEQFF.